Listed here are 5 T cell receptor beta chains from one sample, sequenced in a study of T cells in women clearing cervical HPV infection. Some clones are missing from TCRdb's copy, which holds only in-frame ones; the method was immunoSEQ multiplex PCR. The specimen's table records about 33,000 clones. Sequencing used blood buffy coat. These receptors were obtained from a woman between 18 and 70 years old with a cervical HPV16 infection that either progressed to CIN3+ or cleared (not recorded which).

To note about this clone: Read coverage stops 3 residues before the CDR3 terminus; the germline J gene supplies the remainder. V is TRBV4-2 and J is TRBJ1-5, with 7 nucleotides matching TRBD1. After removal of 2 bases from V and 1 base from J, the junction contained 2 bases not matched to a gene. The CDR3 length is 15 residues. Germline V CDR1 and CDR2: LGHNA, YNFKEQ. CDR3 protein: CASSQTGQSNQPQHF. CDR3 DNA, as far as it was read: TGTGCCAGCAGCCAAACGGGACAGAGCAATCAGCCC.

As to this clone: The missing CDR3 end, 3 residues past where the read stops, is filled in from the germline J gene. The chain has TRBV4-2 and TRBJ1-5; perhaps TRBD1 as D (6 bases). This CDR3 comprises 16 residues. V was shortened by 4 bases and J by 3 bases, with 16 bases between the two germline ends. The germline CDR1 and CDR2 sequences are LGHNA and YNFKEQ. The sequenced part of the CDR3 DNA is TGTGCCAGCAGCCCTCGACAGGATACTTACAATCAGCCC. The encoded protein is CASSPRQDTYNQP. The full CDR3 protein is CASSPRQDTYNQPQHF.

Details on this clone: The read comes to an end 3 residues before the CDR3 does, leaving the germline J gene to fill in the end. This chain links TRBV19 with TRBJ1-6; TRBD1 is a possible D gene (5 bases). Per the germline V gene, CDR1 is LNHDA and CDR2 is SQIVND (reference sequence). With 10 bases removed from V and 3 bases from J, the gap between germline ends came to 19 bases. This CDR3 contains 16 residues. The CDR3 loop reads CATSRSRGDYNSPLHF. Incomplete CDR3 DNA: TGTGCCACGTCTCGGAGTAGGGGCGACTATAATTCACCC.

Of note for this clone: The CDR3 goes on 3 residues after the read ends, and that part is filled in from the germline J gene. The chain is built from TRBV12-3 or TRBV12-4 and TRBJ1-6, with D possibly being TRBD1 (5 bases). The CDR3 extends over 16 amino acids. Trimming removed 8 bases from V and 11 bases from J, with 25 bases in between. CDR3: CASGPSRVGMATPLHF. Partial CDR3 DNA: TGTGCCAGCGGTCCGTCCAGGGTAGGGATGGCGACACCC.

To note about this clone: Coverage ceases 3 residues before the CDR3 finishes, and the germline J gene fills in the end. V gene TRBV2 combines with J gene TRBJ2-1, with 9 bases identical to TRBD2. The trim removed 8 bases at V and 9 bases at J, leaving 8 bases unmatched. Germline CDR1 is SNHLY and CDR2 is FYNNEI. The CDR3 contains 13 residues. This chain's CDR3 is CASSRREGAEQFF. The sequenced CDR3 bases are TGTGCCAGCTCAAGGCGGGAGGGCGCTGAG.